The clone carrying this T cell receptor beta chain has only a few counts. The data derive from a study of blood T cell repertoires in COVID-19. Looking at the study overall: Both acute and convalescent COVID-19 samples were obtained from the United States, Italy and Spain. From T cells, B-cell-depleted T cells, or PBMCs came the material, which was cDNA or gDNA.

Authors' analysis steps: Researchers report that nucleated cell counts were estimated from reference gene primer amplification. The method was immunoSEQ multiplex PCR; TCRdb's version includes in-frame clones alone and lacks a portion of them. The V and J calls and clone size were taken over from that table, and D and trimming were inferred from the DNA. The sample shows around 180,000 clones, approximately 80% of them seen only once. Allocation to cohorts depended on clinical history reported by the participants. With V trimmed by 1 base and J by 2 bases, 1 base remained unmatched. The CDR3 is made up of 15 amino acids. Germline values: CDR1 LGHDT, CDR2 YNNKEL (reference sequence).

The source is a man aged 45-65 years who had recovered from COVID-19. This sequence joins TRBV3-1 (or the pseudogene TRBV3-2) and TRBJ1-2, with TRBD1 matching over 10 bases. Source material: PBMCs or T cells enriched from blood (not recorded which). The CDR3 DNA sequence: TGTGCCAGCAGCCAAGGGGGACAGGGGAACTATGGCTACACCTTC. It yields the protein CASSQGGQGNYGYTF.